Listed below are T cell receptor beta chains from one sample, sequenced in a study of shared clonotypes between healthy human individuals. The protocol was immunoSEQ multiplex PCR, while the TCRdb copy is restricted to in-frame clones and leaves out a portion. The sample yields some 2.3 million clones, 85% to 95% seen once. The sample taken for sequencing was naive CD4+ T cells from PBMCs. The receptors originated from a man aged 18-30 years in good health. Some clones in this sample may be carry-over from other donors' samples. Both conserved end residues are part of each CDR3.

cdr3_aa j_call v_call
CASSLLAGERGIQYF TRBJ2-4 TRBV5-8
CASRGWGRANTEAFF TRBJ1-1 TRBV28
CASTPGSRPQETQYF TRBJ2-5 TRBV5-4
CASSPPTSGTSTDTQYF TRBJ2-3 TRBV28
CASSYSTGDGYTF TRBJ1-2 TRBV6-5
CASSPKGAAVRETQYF TRBJ2-5 TRBV18
CASNKGASGYNEQFF TRBJ2-1 TRBV5-6
CASRSRDRGHQPQHF TRBJ1-5 TRBV2
CASSQETYKTEAFF TRBJ1-1 TRBV4-1
CASSVLAAIYNEQFF TRBJ2-1 TRBV18